The entry below describes one TCR beta chain. This entry comes from a study of T cell changes during pregnancy in multiple sclerosis. Sequencing used immunoSEQ multiplex PCR; TCRdb keeps in-frame clones, though not all of them. The repertoire consists of approximately 92,000 clones, with around 93% occurring once and the leading ten covering about 0.98%. The source material was peripheral blood, sampled after pregnancy. This TCR was sampled from a female donor with multiple sclerosis, enrolled in a pregnancy study.

The DNA of the CDR3 is TGTGCCAGCAGTTTATTACCGGTCTCTGGGGCCAACGTCCTGACTTTC. Encoded protein: CASSLLPVSGANVLTF. The chain recombines TRBV27 with TRBJ2-6, with D uncertain. This CDR3 region has 16 residues. Germline V lookup: CDR1 MNHEY, CDR2 SMNVEV (reference sequence). V was shortened by 1 base and J by 0 bases, with 7 bases between the two germline ends.